This TCR beta chain was retrieved from a study of technical replicates of blood from a handful of donors. The CDR3 extends over 12 amino acids. Germline V gene sequence: CDR1 SGHRS, CDR2 YFSETQ. With 0 bases removed from V and 6 bases from J, the gap between germline ends came to 5 bases. Data came from immunoSEQ multiplex PCR; TCRdb stores just in-frame clones and leaves some out. The sample records 60,000 to 90,000 clones, nearly 97% being singletons. The genes are TRBV5-1 and TRBJ2-3; D remains unclear. This receptor was identified in a human donor in good health. The sequenced material came from T cells isolated from PBMCs. The CDR3 sequence is CASSLARDTQYF. DNA for the CDR3: TGCGCCAGCAGCTTGGCTAGGGATACGCAGTATTTT.